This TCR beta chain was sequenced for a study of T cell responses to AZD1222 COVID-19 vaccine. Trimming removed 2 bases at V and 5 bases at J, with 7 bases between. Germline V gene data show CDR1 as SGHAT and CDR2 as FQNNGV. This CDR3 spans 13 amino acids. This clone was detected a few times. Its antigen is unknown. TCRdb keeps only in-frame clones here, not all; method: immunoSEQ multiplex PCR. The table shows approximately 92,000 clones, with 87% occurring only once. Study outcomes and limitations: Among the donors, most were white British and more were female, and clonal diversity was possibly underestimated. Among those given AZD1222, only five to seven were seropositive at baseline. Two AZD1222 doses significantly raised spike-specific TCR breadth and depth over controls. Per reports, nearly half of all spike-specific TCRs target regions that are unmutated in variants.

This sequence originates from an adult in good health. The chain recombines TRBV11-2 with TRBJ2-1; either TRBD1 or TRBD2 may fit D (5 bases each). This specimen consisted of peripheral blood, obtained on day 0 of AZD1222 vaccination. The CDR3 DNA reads TGTGCCAGCAGCTTAAGGGACCACAATGAGCAGTTCTTC. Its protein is CASSLRDHNEQFF. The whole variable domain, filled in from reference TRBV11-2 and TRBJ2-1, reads EAGVAQSPRYKIIEKRQSVAFWCNPISGHATLYWYQQILGQGPKLLIQFQNNGVVDDSQLPKDRFSAERLKGVDSTLKIQPAKLEDSAVYLCASSLRDHNEQFFGPGTRLTVL.